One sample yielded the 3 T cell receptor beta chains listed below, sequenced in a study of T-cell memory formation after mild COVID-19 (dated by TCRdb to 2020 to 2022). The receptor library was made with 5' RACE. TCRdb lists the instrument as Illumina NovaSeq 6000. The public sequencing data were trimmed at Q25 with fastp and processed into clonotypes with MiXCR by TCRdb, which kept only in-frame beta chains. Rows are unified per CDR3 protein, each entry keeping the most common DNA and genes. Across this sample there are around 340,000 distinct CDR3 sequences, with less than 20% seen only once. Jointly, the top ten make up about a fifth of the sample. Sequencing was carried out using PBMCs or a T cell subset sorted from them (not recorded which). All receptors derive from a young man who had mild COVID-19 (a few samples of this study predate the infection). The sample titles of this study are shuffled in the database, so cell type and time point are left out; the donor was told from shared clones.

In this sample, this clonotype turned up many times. Here the CDR3 DNA reads TGCAGCGTTGGTGAATGGCGGGGAGGGGGCGATACGCAGTATTTT. Its protein is CSVGEWRGGGDTQYF. The chain joins TRBV29-1 to TRBJ2-3; TRBD1 or TRBD2 may be the D gene (7 bases each). Germline CDR1 reads SQVTM; CDR2 reads ANQGSEA. V lost 4 bases and J lost 6, with 20 bases in between. The CDR3 length is 15 residues.

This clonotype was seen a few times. The CDR3 here is CASSAQGAGNTIYF. CDR3 nucleotide sequence: TGTGCCAGCAGTGCACAGGGCGCTGGAAACACCATATATTTT. The J gene is TRBJ1-3, the V gene TRBV27, with D possibly TRBD1 on 6 matching bases. Germline CDR1 reads MNHEY; CDR2 reads SMNVEV (reference sequence). Trimming took 5 bases from V and 2 from J, leaving 10 bases between them. The CDR3 runs to 14 residues.

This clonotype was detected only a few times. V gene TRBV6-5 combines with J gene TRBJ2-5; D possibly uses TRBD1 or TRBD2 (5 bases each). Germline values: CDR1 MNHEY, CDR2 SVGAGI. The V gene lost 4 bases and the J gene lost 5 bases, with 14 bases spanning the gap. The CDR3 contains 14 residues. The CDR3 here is CASSSQGEGETQYF. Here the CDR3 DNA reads TGTGCCAGCAGTTCGCAGGGCGAGGGGGAGACCCAGTACTTC.